A selection of T cell receptor beta chains follows, all from one sample in a study of T cells in localized non-small cell lung cancer. Libraries were prepared by immunoSEQ multiplex PCR; TCRdb keeps only in-frame clonotypes and omits some of them. Counted here are roughly 1,200 clones, 15% to 20% occurring once; the ten biggest clones make up roughly 30%. This specimen consisted of normal lung tissue next to the tumor, obtained before any cancer treatment. Receptor source: a male donor at least 60 years old with stage I lung adenocarcinoma. Both conserved end residues are part of each CDR3. The D gene is left open where the match is weak. A row's size may be missing; if present it is once, few, many or a size class.

j_call clone_size v_call cdr3_length d_call cdr3_nt cdr3_aa
TRBJ2-1 few TRBV6-8 16 TRBD2 TGTGCCAGCAGTTACTCTCTCGGGGGGGCCTACAATGAGCAGTTCTTC CASSYSLGGAYNEQFF
TRBJ2-3 medium-sized TRBV11-3 15 - TGTGCCAGCAGCCCTAGGGGGGGAGCGCACGACACGCAGTATTTT CASSPRGGAHDTQYF
TRBJ2-5 - TRBV11-3 18 TRBD2 TGTGCCAGCAGCACAGGGACTAGCGGGGGGGCGGTGGTAGAGACCCAGTACTTC CASSTGTSGGAVVETQYF
TRBJ2-2 once TRBV25-1 14 - TGTGCCAGCAGTGACCCCGGGTGGAACGGGGAGCTGTTTTTT CASSDPGWNGELFF
TRBJ2-1 few TRBV30 15 - TGTGCCTGGAGTGTTCTTGGAGGGGATTACAATGAGCAGTTCTTC CAWSVLGGDYNEQFF
TRBJ2-5 few TRBV11-3 16 TRBD2 TGTGCCAGCAGCTCGAGGGCGCGGGGGGGCAGGGAGACCCAGTACTTC CASSSRARGGRETQYF
TRBJ1-6 - TRBV18 15 TRBD1 TGTGCCAGCTCAGAGACAGGGTCGGGTAATTCACCCCTCCACTTT CASSETGSGNSPLHF
TRBJ1-6 - TRBV6-8 16 - TGTGCCAGCAGTCTGGACTCTCGCTCCTATAATTCACCCCTCCACTTT CASSLDSRSYNSPLHF
TRBJ1-6 - TRBV11-3 15 - TGTGCCAGCAGCTTAGAACAGGGAGGTAATTCACCCCTCCACTTT CASSLEQGGNSPLHF
TRBJ1-6 few TRBV19 16 - TGTGCCAGTAGTATCCAGCCAGGCTCCTATAATTCACCCCTCCACTTT CASSIQPGSYNSPLHF
TRBJ2-2 - TRBV28 14 TRBD1 TGTGCCAGCAGTTCCACAGGGGGGCCCGGGGAGCTGTTTTTT CASSSTGGPGELFF
TRBJ1-1 few TRBV15 14 TRBD1 TGTGCCACCAGGAACGGACAGGGGGGAACTGAAGCTTTCTTT CATRNGQGGTEAFF
TRBJ2-7 few TRBV5-1 14 - TGCGCCAGCAGCATTGGCCCGGCAGACTACGAGCAGTACTTC CASSIGPADYEQYF
TRBJ2-7 - TRBV19 14 - TGTGCCAGTAGTATAGATTGGACAAGCCTCGAGCAGTACTTC CASSIDWTSLEQYF
TRBJ1-2 - TRBV19 15 - TGTGCCAGTAGTATGGGGGAGAGGGCTAACTATGGCTACACCTTC CASSMGERANYGYTF
TRBJ1-3 large TRBV6-8 16 TRBD1 TGTGCCAGCAGCCGACAGGGGCTTAACTCTGGAAACACCATATATTTT CASSRQGLNSGNTIYF
TRBJ2-7 - TRBV18 13 - TGTGCCAGCTCACTCCAGACGGCTTACGAGCAGTACTTC CASSLQTAYEQYF
TRBJ2-6 medium-sized TRBV9 14 - TGTGCCAGCCGGCGGAGCTCTGGGGCCAACGTCCTGACTTTC CASRRSSGANVLTF
TRBJ2-1 hyperexpanded TRBV6-8 13 - TGTGCCAGCAGTGGAAGTGGGCCGAATGAGCAGTTCTTC CASSGSGPNEQFF
TRBJ2-1 once TRBV30 12 TRBD1 TGTGCCTGGAGGACAGGGGAGAATGAGCAGTTCTTC CAWRTGENEQFF
TRBJ1-1 few TRBV14 14 - TGTGCCAGCAGCCAAGTCTCAGGTTACACTGAAGCTTTCTTT CASSQVSGYTEAFF
TRBJ2-7 - TRBV9 12 - TGTGCCAGCACCGATCTAGAGGACGAGCAGTACTTC CASTDLEDEQYF
TRBJ1-5 large TRBV11-3 14 - TGTGCCAGCAGCTTTCAAGGAGGGGATCAGCCCCAGCATTTT CASSFQGGDQPQHF
TRBJ2-7 - TRBV11-3 15 TRBD2 TGTGCCAGCAGCCTGACTAGCGGGCGGCAATACGAGCAGTACTTC CASSLTSGRQYEQYF
TRBJ1-1 few TRBV19 13 TRBD1 TGTGCCAGTAGTCAGGACAGGGACACTGAAGCTTTCTTT CASSQDRDTEAFF
TRBJ1-6 few TRBV11-3 15 - TGTGCCAGCAGCTCCGCCGGGGAAGCACATTCACCCCTCCACTTT CASSSAGEAHSPLHF
TRBJ2-3 few TRBV11-3 19 - TGTGCCAGCAGCTTTAGGGAAACTCGGACTACCCATTTAGCAGATACGCAGTATTTT CASSFRETRTTHLADTQYF